The 31 T cell receptor beta chains in this list originate from one sample, sequenced in a study of early T cells in non-severe SARS-CoV-2 infection. TCRdb redid the calling of the 5' RACE reads with MiXCR, one entry per CDR3 protein. The data hold 30,000 or so distinct CDR3 sequences, with roughly 4.5% observed a single time. The material sequenced was whole blood. These receptors were collected from an adult who was a healthcare worker with PCR-confirmed SARS-CoV-2 infection or an uninfected control (not recorded which).

This clonotype was counted many times. The chain recombines TRBV6-1 with TRBJ2-5; tentatively, D is TRBD1 (5 bases). The CDR3 covers 14 residues. V was cut by 0 bases and J by 7 bases, with 12 bases left in between. Per the germline V gene, CDR1 is MNHNS and CDR2 is SASEGT. CDR3 protein: CASSEARVLGTQYF. CDR3 nucleotide sequence: TGTGCCAGCAGTGAAGCCAGGGTACTTGGGACCCAGTACTTC.

Only a few counts were recorded for this clonotype. The rearrangement links TRBV2 to TRBJ1-4; D perhaps matches TRBD1 (5 bases). Germline V gene sequence: CDR1 SNHLY, CDR2 FYNNEI. The V and J ends lost 4 bases and 6 bases respectively, with 15 bases between them. The CDR3 is 15 residues long. The CDR3: CASSGDRGQYEKLFF. CDR3 in DNA: TGTGCCAGCAGTGGGGACCGCGGGCAATATGAAAAACTGTTTTTT.

This clonotype was found many times. The chain is built from TRBV12-3 or TRBV12-4 and TRBJ2-3, with TRBD2 matching 7 bases. CDR3 length equals 14 residues. Trimming cost V 8 bases and J 2 bases; bases outside gene matches: 7. The CDR3 protein is CASQPSGYTDTQYF. The CDR3 DNA sequence: TGTGCCAGCCAGCCTAGCGGTTACACAGATACGCAGTATTTT.

There are many counts of this clonotype. V gene TRBV11-2 combines with J gene TRBJ2-5; 12 nucleotides agree with TRBD1. The length of the CDR3 is 16 residues. The germline CDR1 and CDR2 sequences are SGHAT and FQNNGV. Losses at the gene ends were 5 bases for V and 4 bases for J; bases not matched to a gene: 8. CDR3 sequence: CASSLMGQGAGETQYF. DNA for the CDR3: TGTGCCAGCAGCCTTATGGGACAGGGGGCAGGAGAGACCCAGTACTTC.

This clonotype has more than one count but fewer than ten. This chain connects TRBV7-9 to TRBJ1-1, with D unclear. Germline V gene lookup returns CDR1 SEHNR and CDR2 FQNEAQ (reference sequence). The CDR3 has 9 amino acids. V shed 4 bases and J shed 8 bases, with 2 bases lying between them. The chain's CDR3 is CASSSEAFF. The CDR3 DNA reads TGTGCCAGCAGCTCCGAAGCTTTCTTT.

This clonotype was recorded a few times. The chain has TRBV19 and TRBJ1-5; D is possibly TRBD1 (5 bases). This CDR3 contains 16 residues. In germline, CDR1 is LNHDA, CDR2 SQIVND (reference sequence). With 4 bases removed from V and 2 bases from J, the gap between germline ends came to 15 bases. CDR3 in DNA: TGTGCCAGTAGTACCTACCTCGGGACTGGCAATCAGCCCCAGCATTTT. Its protein product is CASSTYLGTGNQPQHF.

The V and J genes are TRBV29-1 and TRBJ2-7; perhaps TRBD1 as D (6 bases). The germline V gene has CDR1 SQVTM and CDR2 ANQGSEA. The CDR3 contains 13 residues. V was pared by 6 bases and J by 2 bases, with 14 bases between. The CDR3 loop is CSVSTGPTYEQYF. The CDR3 nucleotides read TGCAGCGTCTCAACAGGGCCTACCTACGAGCAGTACTTC.

The V gene is TRBV7-9, the J gene TRBJ2-1; 9 positions agree with TRBD2. CDR1 and CDR2 from the germline V gene are SEHNR and FQNEAQ (reference sequence). The CDR3 extends over 15 amino acids. J lost 3 bases, V lost 3 bases, and 3 bases had no gene match. The CDR3: CASSLERGVYNEQFF. Written as DNA, the CDR3 is TGTGCCAGCAGCTTGGAGCGGGGGGTCTACAATGAGCAGTTCTTC.

V gene TRBV7-2 combines with J gene TRBJ1-4, with TRBD1 identical over 7 bases. This CDR3 is 15 amino acids long. The J segment lost 6 bases and the V segment lost 5 bases, leaving 9 bases of the junction unmatched. Germline CDR1 and CDR2: SGHTA and FQGNSA. The CDR3 sequence: CASSAIQGTHEKLFF. The CDR3 DNA is TGTGCCAGCAGCGCGATACAGGGGACGCATGAAAAACTGTTTTTT.

This clonotype showed up many times. The chain employs TRBV7-2 and TRBJ2-1, with 7 bases fitting TRBD2. CDR3 length: 14 amino acids. The germline V gene encodes CDR1 SGHTA and CDR2 FQGNSA. The J segment lost 7 bases and the V segment lost 7 bases, leaving 10 bases of the junction unmatched. CDR3 DNA: TGTGCCAGCAAGGATCTAGCGGAAAGGAATGAGCAGTTCTTC. It specifies CASKDLAERNEQFF.

The chain recombines TRBV10-3 with TRBJ2-2; the match to TRBD2 covers 7 bases. The CDR3 has 15 amino acids. V lost 3 bases, J lost 8 bases, and 9 bases stayed unmatched. Germline V CDR1 and CDR2: ENHRY, SYGVKD. CDR3 bases: TGTGCCATCAGTGACCAAGGACTAGTCCAAGGGGAGCTGTTTTTT. Translated: CAISDQGLVQGELFF.

This clonotype was seen ten or more times. This chain connects TRBV28 to TRBJ2-7; D is unresolved. Germline assignment: CDR1 MDHEN and CDR2 SYDVKM. The CDR3 runs to 11 residues. Trimming left V 9 bases short and J 4 bases short, with 10 bases between. In DNA form, the CDR3 reads TGTGCCAGTAGAAGGTGGTACGAGCAGTACTTC. This encodes CASRRWYEQYF.

This clonotype was detected many times. The chain employs TRBV5-5 and TRBJ2-5, with 7 bases that match TRBD2. The CDR3 has 13 residues. V lost 5 bases and J lost 5; bases outside the gene matches: 6. The V gene's germline CDR1 is SGHKS and CDR2 YYEKEE (reference sequence). The chain's CDR3 is CASRIAGEETQYF. The CDR3 DNA reads as TGTGCCAGCAGGATTGCGGGGGAGGAGACCCAGTACTTC.

This clonotype turned up a few times. CDR3 residues: CASSMQGGGYNEQFF. The CDR3 DNA is TGTGCCAGTAGTATGCAAGGCGGGGGATACAATGAGCAGTTCTTC. J is TRBJ2-1 and V is TRBV19; 7 bases agree with TRBD2. Germline assignment: CDR1 LNHDA and CDR2 SQIVND (reference sequence). The CDR3 totals 15 residues. Trimming at V came to 3 bases and at J to 4 bases, leaving 6 bases not matched to a gene.

The V call is TRBV20-1, the J call TRBJ2-5; possible D gene TRBD2, 5 bases. The ends were cut back, 0 bases at V and 5 bases at J, with 10 bases in the middle. CDR1 is DFQATT and CDR2 is SNEGSKA in the germline V gene (reference sequence). The CDR3 sequence is 13 residues long. CDR3 in amino acids: CSARDPSWETQYF. The CDR3, as DNA: TGCAGTGCTAGAGATCCTAGCTGGGAGACCCAGTACTTC.

The chain joins TRBV12-3 or TRBV12-4 to TRBJ2-3, with D possibly TRBD2 on 5 matching bases. The V end was cut by 7 bases, the J end by 0 bases, with 14 bases between. This CDR3 is 15 amino acids long. This CDR3 is CASTSPGFSTDTQYF. The CDR3 DNA sequence: TGTGCCAGCACCTCCCCGGGGTTTAGCACAGATACGCAGTATTTT.

This clonotype showed up just a few times. V and J are TRBV6-6 and TRBJ2-1; D is uncertain. The CDR3 loop spans 11 amino acids. Germline assignment: CDR1 MNHNY and CDR2 SVGAGI (reference sequence). The ends were cut back, 7 bases at V and 7 bases at J, with 8 bases in the middle. This CDR3 is CASKAGNEQFF. The CDR3 DNA follows: TGTGCCAGCAAGGCCGGGAATGAGCAGTTCTTC.

This clonotype was found many times. The V and J genes are TRBV7-9 and TRBJ2-5; D is unclear. The CDR3 spans 11 residues. V was clipped by 6 bases and J by 1 base, with 3 bases between them. CDR1 is SEHNR, CDR2 FQNEAQ, per germline (reference sequence). Here the CDR3 reads CASRGQETQYF. The DNA of the CDR3 is TGTGCCAGCAGGGGCCAAGAGACCCAGTACTTC. The full variable domain, with the rest looked up from reference TRBV7-9 and TRBJ2-5, is DTGVSQNPRHKITKRGQNVTFRCDPISEHNRLYWYRQTLGQGPEFLTYFQNEAQLEKSRLLSDRFSAERPKGSFSTLEIQRTEQGDSAMYLCASRGQETQYFGPGTRLLVL.

In this sample, this clonotype turned up a few times. The gene calls are TRBV4-2 and TRBJ2-1; D is perhaps TRBD2 (6 bases). CDR1 is LGHNA, CDR2 YNFKEQ, per germline. This CDR3 is built from 13 residues. V gave up 4 bases and J gave up 9 bases, with 13 bases separating them. The DNA for the CDR3 is TGTGCCAGCAGCCCCCTAAAGGAGGGTGAGCAGTTCTTC. As protein: CASSPLKEGEQFF.

The V and J genes are TRBV29-1 and TRBJ1-2, with 7 bases matching TRBD1. V shed 1 base and J 5 bases; nucleotides not matched to a gene: 7. The CDR3 runs to 14 residues. Germline lookup yields CDR1 SQVTM and CDR2 ANQGSEA. The CDR3 here is CSVEADREPYGYTF. CDR3 sequence (DNA): TGCAGCGTTGAAGCTGACAGGGAACCGTATGGCTACACCTTC. Filled out from reference TRBV29-1 and TRBJ1-2, the complete variable domain reads SAVISQKPSRDICQRGTSLTIQCQVDSQVTMMFWYRQQPGQSLTLIATANQGSEATYESGFVIDKFPISRPNLTFSTLTVSNMSPEDSSIYLCSVEADREPYGYTFGSGTRLTVV.

This clonotype was recorded a few times. CDR3 in amino acids: CASRLAAVDTQYF. In DNA form, the CDR3 reads TGCGCCAGCAGGCTAGCGGCGGTAGATACGCAGTATTTT. The chain joins TRBV5-1 to TRBJ2-3; 7 positions agree with TRBD2. Germline loops: CDR1 SGHRS, CDR2 YFSETQ. Unmatched junction bases numbered 5, after V lost 5 bases and J lost 5 bases. The CDR3 has 13 amino acids.

This clonotype has at least ten counts. V is TRBV6-2 or TRBV6-3 and J is TRBJ1-5; possible D gene TRBD1, 5 bases. The CDR3 sequence is 15 residues long. Germline CDR1 is MNHEY and CDR2 is SVGEGT. Trimming stripped 5 bases from V and 0 bases from J, with 11 bases between. The CDR3 bases are TGTGCCAGCAGTGCAGGGATTCATAGCAATCAGCCCCAGCATTTT. Encoded protein: CASSAGIHSNQPQHF.

The chain joins TRBV5-1 to TRBJ1-2; TRBD1 agrees at 8 bases. CDR3 length equals 14 residues. Trimming at V came to 0 bases and at J to 8 bases, leaving 6 bases not matched to a gene. Germline assignment: CDR1 SGHRS and CDR2 YFSETQ. The CDR3 is CASSLGQGLEGYTF. Written as DNA, the CDR3 is TGCGCCAGCAGCTTGGGACAGGGGCTTGAAGGCTACACCTTC.

This clonotype was detected ten times or more. The chain has TRBV5-1 and TRBJ2-1; no clear D. The CDR3 is made up of 14 amino acids. Per the germline V gene, CDR1 is SGHRS and CDR2 is YFSETQ. Trimming stripped 5 bases from V and 8 bases from J, with 17 bases between. CDR3 loop: CASRTDPSLDEQFF. For the CDR3, the DNA is TGCGCCAGCAGAACAGATCCTTCGCTGGATGAGCAGTTCTTC.

Many counts were recorded for this clonotype. The rearrangement joins TRBV6-2 or TRBV6-3 to TRBJ2-4; D remains unclear. V was pared by 4 bases and J by 3 bases, with 16 bases between. Germline V gene data show CDR1 as MNHEY and CDR2 as SVGEGT. This CDR3 contains 16 residues. The CDR3 DNA reads as TGTGCCAGCAGTTCTCAAAGAGGAGTGGTCAAAAACATTCAGTACTTC. It translates to CASSSQRGVVKNIQYF.

This clonotype was seen at least ten times. The chain links TRBV7-3 to TRBJ2-3; 10 bases align to TRBD2. The CDR3 length is 15 residues. Germline V CDR1 and CDR2: SGHTA, FQGTGA. Trimming took 5 bases from V and 4 from J; bases not matched to a gene: 6. This CDR3 is CASSRAGGPADTQYF. The CDR3 DNA follows: TGTGCCAGCAGCCGAGCGGGAGGGCCTGCAGATACGCAGTATTTT.

The chain joins TRBV6-2 or TRBV6-3 to TRBJ2-2, with TRBD2 as a possible D gene (6 bases). V shed 5 bases and J shed 0 bases, with 10 bases lying between them. CDR1 MNHEY and CDR2 SVGEGT come from the germline V gene. The CDR3 is 15 amino acids. CDR3 protein: CASSPLASNTGELFF. The CDR3 nucleotides read TGTGCCAGCAGTCCTCTAGCGTCGAACACCGGGGAGCTGTTTTTT.

This clonotype was seen many times. The chain has TRBV5-1 and TRBJ2-2; no firm D call. Germline CDR1 is SGHRS and CDR2 is YFSETQ. The ends were cut back, 2 bases at V and 0 bases at J, with 8 bases in the middle. This CDR3 has 15 residues. The CDR3 DNA sequence: TGCGCCAGCAGCTTAGTAACAGCGAACACCGGGGAGCTGTTTTTT. It codes for CASSLVTANTGELFF.

The chain employs TRBV5-1 and TRBJ1-3; the D is unclear. Trimming pared 5 bases from V and 0 bases from J, leaving 6 bases between. The length of the CDR3 is 13 residues. CDR1 and CDR2 (germline): SGHRS, YFSETQ. The CDR3 DNA follows: TGCGCCAGCAGACTGAGCTCTGGAAACACCATATATTTT. Translation: CASRLSSGNTIYF.

This clonotype was recorded at least ten times. The rearrangement joins TRBV2 to TRBJ2-5; D is perhaps TRBD1 (5 bases). V gave up 0 bases and J gave up 4 bases, with 15 bases separating them. The CDR3 totals 16 residues. CDR1 SNHLY and CDR2 FYNNEI come from the germline V gene. The CDR3 reads CASSEAGAGRGETQYF. The CDR3 nucleotides are TGTGCCAGCAGTGAAGCAGGGGCAGGTAGAGGAGAGACCCAGTACTTC.

This clonotype was detected ten times or more. The chain is built from TRBV7-8 and TRBJ1-2; D remains ambiguous. Germline CDR1 reads SGHVS; CDR2 reads FQNEAQ. The CDR3 runs to 17 residues. V dropped 4 bases and J dropped 2 bases, with 20 bases sitting between them. The CDR3 protein is CASSSRRSGWINYGYTF. The CDR3 DNA follows: TGTGCCAGCAGCTCGAGAAGGTCTGGGTGGATAAACTATGGCTACACCTTC.